The T cell receptor beta chain under discussion was sequenced for a study of Ad26.COV2.S vaccination and SARS-CoV-2 variants. Findings and caveats of the study: Higher spike-specific TCR breadth was found in vaccine recipients than in placebo recipients. Using TCR breadth and depth analyses may have led to underestimated total T cell responses.

The protocol was immunoSEQ multiplex PCR, while the TCRdb copy is restricted to in-frame clones and leaves out a portion. Of around 450,000 clones in the sample, 90% were seen once. Germline V gene sequence: CDR1 SGHTA, CDR2 FQGNSA. Trimming removed 4 bases from V and 8 bases from J; junction bases left unmatched: 9. This CDR3 has 15 residues. Note on this clone: Its antigen remains unidentified.

Sample treatment: roughly 19 received Ad26.COV2.S at low or high dose, single or two shots; 5 received placebo; per-sample allocation not given. Collection of the samples took place on day 63 after the first injection of vaccine or placebo. Donation came from an adult in Boston who was aged 18-55 years. Immunization relied on an Ad26 vector, which expressed Wuhan-strain SARS-CoV-2 spike. The sequences come from peripheral blood, collected in a trial of Ad26.COV2.S vaccine versus placebo. The chain is built from TRBV7-2 and TRBJ2-1; 9 bases map to TRBD1. The sequence was obtained from a person aged 18-60 years who received the Ad26.COV2.S COVID-19 vaccine or a placebo. This CDR3 is CASSSGRDRVYEQFF. The CDR3 coding sequence is TGTGCCAGCAGCTCAGGCCGGGACAGGGTCTATGAGCAGTTCTTC. The whole variable domain, remainder taken from reference TRBV7-2 and TRBJ2-1, is GAGVSQSPSNKVTEKGKDVELRCDPISGHTALYWYRQSLGQGLEFLIYFQGNSAPDKSGLPSDRFSAERTGGSVSTLTIQRTQQEDSAVYLCASSSGRDRVYEQFFGPGTRLTVL.